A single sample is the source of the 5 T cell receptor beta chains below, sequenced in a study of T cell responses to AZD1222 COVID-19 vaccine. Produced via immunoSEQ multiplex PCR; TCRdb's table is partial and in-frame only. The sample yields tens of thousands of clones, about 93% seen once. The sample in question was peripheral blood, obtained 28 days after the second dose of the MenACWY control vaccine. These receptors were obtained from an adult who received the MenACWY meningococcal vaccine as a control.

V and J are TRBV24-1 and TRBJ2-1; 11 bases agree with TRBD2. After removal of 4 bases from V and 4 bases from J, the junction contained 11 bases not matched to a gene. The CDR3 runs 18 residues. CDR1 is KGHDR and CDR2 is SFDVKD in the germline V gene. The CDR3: CATSERETSGKRYNEQFF. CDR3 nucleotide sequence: TGTGCCACCAGTGAACGGGAGACTAGCGGGAAAAGATACAATGAGCAGTTCTTC.

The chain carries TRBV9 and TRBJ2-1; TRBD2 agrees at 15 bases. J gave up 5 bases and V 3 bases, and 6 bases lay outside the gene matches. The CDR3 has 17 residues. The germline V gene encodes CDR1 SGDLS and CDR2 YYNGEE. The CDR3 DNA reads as TGTGCCAGCAGCGAGGGACTAGCGGGAGGCTCGAACAATGAGCAGTTCTTC. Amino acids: CASSEGLAGGSNNEQFF.

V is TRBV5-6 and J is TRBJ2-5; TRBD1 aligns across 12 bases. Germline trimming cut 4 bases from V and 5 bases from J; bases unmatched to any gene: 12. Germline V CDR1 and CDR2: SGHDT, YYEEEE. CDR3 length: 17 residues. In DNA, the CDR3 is TGTGCCAGCAGCCAACTGCCCCGGGACAGGGGGCCCGAGACCCAGTACTTC. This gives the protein CASSQLPRDRGPETQYF.

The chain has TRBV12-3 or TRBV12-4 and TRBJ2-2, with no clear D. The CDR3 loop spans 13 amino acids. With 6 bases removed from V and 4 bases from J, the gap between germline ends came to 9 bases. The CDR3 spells CASSPQVTGELFF. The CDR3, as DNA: TGTGCCAGCAGCCCGCAAGTCACCGGGGAGCTGTTTTTT.

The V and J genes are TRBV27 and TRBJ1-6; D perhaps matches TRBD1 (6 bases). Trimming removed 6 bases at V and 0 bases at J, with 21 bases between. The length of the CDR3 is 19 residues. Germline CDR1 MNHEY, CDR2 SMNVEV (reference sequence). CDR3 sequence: CASSLSRGGGSSYNSPLHF. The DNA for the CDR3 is TGTGCCAGCAGCCTATCCCGGGGGGGCGGAAGCTCCTATAATTCACCCCTCCACTTT.